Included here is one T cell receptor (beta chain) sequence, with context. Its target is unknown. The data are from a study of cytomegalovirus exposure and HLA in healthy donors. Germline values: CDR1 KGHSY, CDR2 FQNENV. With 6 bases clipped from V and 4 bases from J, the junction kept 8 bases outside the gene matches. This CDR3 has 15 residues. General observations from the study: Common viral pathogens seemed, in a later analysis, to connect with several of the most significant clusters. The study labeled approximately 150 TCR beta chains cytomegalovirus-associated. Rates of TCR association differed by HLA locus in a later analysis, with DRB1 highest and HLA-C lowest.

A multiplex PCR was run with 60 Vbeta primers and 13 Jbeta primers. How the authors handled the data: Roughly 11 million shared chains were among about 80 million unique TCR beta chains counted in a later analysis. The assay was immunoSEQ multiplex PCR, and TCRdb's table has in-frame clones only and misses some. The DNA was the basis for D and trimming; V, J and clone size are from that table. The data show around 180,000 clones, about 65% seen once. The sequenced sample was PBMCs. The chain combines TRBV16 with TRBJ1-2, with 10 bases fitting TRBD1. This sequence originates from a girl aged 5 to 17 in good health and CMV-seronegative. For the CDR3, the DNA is TGTGCCAGCAGTTCCCCGGGACAGGGGTCCTATGGCTACACCTTC. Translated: CASSSPGQGSYGYTF.